This T cell receptor beta chain was sequenced for a study of OX40 agonist ivuxolimab in advanced cancers. At the level of the whole study: Ivuxolimab, which targeted the costimulatory receptor OX40 (CD134), was an agonistic, fully human IgG2 monoclonal antibody. Intravenous ivuxolimab was administered to patients every 2 weeks at six dose levels: 0.01, 0.1, 0.3, 1.5, 3 and 10 mg/kg. Of the roughly 52 patients in dose escalation, 19 had hepatocellular carcinoma, around 15 had melanoma, 9 had renal cell carcinoma and 9 had head and neck cancer. In the dose-escalation cohort, around four fifths of patients were male, and the mean age was approximately 64 years, with a range of roughly 20 to 85. Patients were allowed to have had prior anti-PD-1, anti-PD-L1 or anti-CTLA-4 therapy, and 40% to 45% of the dose-escalation patients had been treated with checkpoint inhibitors. Partial responses were achieved by three dose-escalation patients, of whom one had hepatocellular carcinoma and two had cutaneous melanoma. The point of sequencing TCRbeta in the periphery was to test whether ivuxolimab changed TCR sequence diversity and drove clonal T-cell expansion. The paper reports the monotherapy dose-escalation portion (N of about 50 patients) of the phase I ivuxolimab trial.

Inclusive of the bounding cysteine and phenylalanine, the CDR3 is 16 residues long. The only DNA kept is the CDR3, 48 bases in frame from the first base. CDR1 and CDR2 (SGHRS, YFSETQ) derive from the germline V gene. Compared with germline, V lacks 8 bases and J lacks 1 base; bases without a gene match: 13. Results and caveats for the whole study, not just this receptor: In the 0.1-3.0 mg/kg groups, partial responders had among the lowest normalized peripheral clonal expansion, particularly in CD8+ T cells. After ivuxolimab, CD8+ T cells had more expanded clones than CD4+ T cells on average. Low levels of normalized T-cell clonal expansion were also seen in some patients who did not respond. Which antigens the clonally expanded peripheral T cells were specific for was not determined. Clonal expansion of both CD4+ and CD8+ blood T cells was observed from baseline to week 6 at doses 0.1 to 3.0 mg/kg.

About this clone itself: The target of this receptor is not known. No much larger clone exists at a distance of one base, and base qualities are not known.

Patients with a history of autoimmune disease or receiving systemic immunosuppression were excluded from the trial. In every dose cohort, peripheral blood was drawn for TCR sequencing at baseline, cycle 4 day 1, and cycle 7 day 1. The samples were taken from a phase I, first-in-human, multicenter, open-label dose-escalation trial of ivuxolimab. Adults with locally advanced or metastatic head and neck squamous cell, hepatocellular, melanoma or renal cell carcinoma were enrolled in the trial. Before TCR sequencing, CD4+ T cells and CD8+ T cells from peripheral blood were sorted into separate populations. Genomic DNA was isolated from the sorted cells so that the TCRbeta CDR3 region could be sequenced. The immunoSEQ Assay was used to sequence the TCRbeta CDR3 regions. As stored in TCRdb, this immuneACCESS dataset retains in-frame rearrangements with V and J assigned. A fraction of the clones does not appear; measured against another copy, unresolved V genes explain less than half of the discrepancy, and the remainder lacks a known reason. This sample comprises 14,000 or so clones, around 80% of them detected only once. The ten top clones hold 13% to 15% of the sample.

The sequence links TRBV5-1 to TRBJ1-1, with 8 bases aligning to TRBD1. The sequence came from an adult with an advanced solid tumor such as melanoma, head and neck, liver or kidney cancer. The sequences come from CD4+ or CD8+ T cells sorted from blood, collected in a trial of the OX40 agonist ivuxolimab. The CDR3: CARTSRGPVGNTEAFF. The nucleotide sequence is given as TGCGCCAGGACGAGCAGGGGGCCGGTCGGGAACACTGAAGCTTTCTTT.